In its sample, the clone carrying this TCR beta chain was seen once. Time point here: peripheral blood 6 weeks after treatment start. Patients' cancers were locally advanced or metastatic urothelial carcinomas. This specimen comes from a study of PD-L1 blockade in urothelial cancer. Overall study context: When patients started atezolizumab in about 2014, it was given at 1,200 mg intravenously every 3 weeks. Analyzed time points were 3 weeks (second dose) and 6 weeks after therapy began.

Synthetically made TCR analog templates were put into each PCR as spikes. This table comes from immunoSEQ multiplex PCR, and its TCRdb copy is limited to in-frame clones, with some not included. In the table there are about 130,000 clones, about 82% of which are singletons. This CDR3 has 14 amino acids. Trimming pared 7 bases from V and 2 bases from J, leaving 12 bases between. Germline V CDR1 and CDR2: SNHLY, FYNNEI. The TCR originated in a man aged 45 to 65 with urothelial cancer. The sequencing used PBMCs, collected around atezolizumab (anti-PD-L1) treatment. The gene calls are TRBV2 and TRBJ2-1, with D possibly being TRBD2 (5 bases). This CDR3 is CASNWESPYNEQFF. CDR3 DNA sequence: TGTGCCAGCAATTGGGAGTCCCCCTACAATGAGCAGTTCTTC.